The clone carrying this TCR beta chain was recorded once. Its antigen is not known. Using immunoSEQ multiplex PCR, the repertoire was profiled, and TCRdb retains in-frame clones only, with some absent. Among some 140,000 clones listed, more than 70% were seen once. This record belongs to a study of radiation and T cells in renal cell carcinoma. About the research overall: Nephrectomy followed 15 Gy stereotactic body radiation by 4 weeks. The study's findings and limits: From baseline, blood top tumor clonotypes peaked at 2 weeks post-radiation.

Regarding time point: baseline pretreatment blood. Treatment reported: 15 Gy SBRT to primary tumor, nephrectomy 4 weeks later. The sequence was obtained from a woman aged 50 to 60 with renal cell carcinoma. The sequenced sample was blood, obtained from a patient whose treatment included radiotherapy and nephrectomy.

In nucleotides, the CDR3 is TGTGCCAGCAGTGAGGGAACCGGGGGGAAAATTGGGCAGTTCTTC. The encoded protein is CASSEGTGGKIGQFF. This chain links TRBV2 with TRBJ2-1; 7 bases match TRBD2. With 3 bases clipped from V and 12 bases from J, the junction kept 14 bases outside the gene matches. Per the germline V gene, CDR1 is SNHLY and CDR2 is FYNNEI. This CDR3 contains 15 residues.